These 29 T cell receptor beta chains were sequenced from one sample in a study of radiation and T cells in renal cell carcinoma. Indicated time point: blood 4 weeks post-SBRT, at nephrectomy. Treatment meaning: 15 Gy SBRT to primary tumor, nephrectomy 4 weeks later. Only in-frame clones appear in the TCRdb table, and some are missing; sequencing was by immunoSEQ multiplex PCR. The sample lists around 64,000 clones, 60% to 85% seen once, with less than 8% in the top ten. The material was blood, obtained from a patient whose treatment included radiotherapy and nephrectomy. These receptors originate from a man aged 60 to 69 with renal cell carcinoma.

This clone was counted once. The chain links TRBV7-6 to TRBJ2-2; D perhaps matches TRBD2 (6 bases). The CDR3 has 16 amino acids. Germline V CDR1 and CDR2: SGHVS, FNYEAQ. Trimming took 5 bases from V and 1 from J, leaving 14 bases between them. This CDR3 is CASSPPIGGNTGELFF. In DNA form, the CDR3 reads TGTGCCAGCAGCCCTCCTATCGGGGGGAACACCGGGGAGCTGTTTTTT. The full variable domain, completed using reference TRBV7-6 and TRBJ2-2, is GAGVSQSPRYKVTKRGQDVALRCDPISGHVSLYWYRQALGQGPEFLTYFNYEAQQDKSGLPNDRFSAERPEGSISTLTIQRTEQRDSAMYRCASSPPIGGNTGELFFGEGSRLTVL.

The chain joins TRBV18 to TRBJ2-7; no clear D gene. This CDR3 has 15 amino acids. Germline V CDR1 and CDR2: KGHSH, LQKENI. Trimming left V 4 bases short and J 0 bases short, with 13 bases between. The CDR3 region has the DNA TGTGCCAGCTCACAGTTAAGCATAGGCTCCTACGAGCAGTACTTC. Protein product: CASSQLSIGSYEQYF.

The CDR3 nucleotides read TGTGCCAGCTCACCACCGATAAGGTCTGGGAGCAATCAGCCCCAGCATTTT. Translated, it gives CASSPPIRSGSNQPQHF. J is TRBJ1-5 and V is TRBV18; no firm D call. Germline-derived CDR1 and CDR2 are KGHSH and LQKENI. The CDR3 consists of 17 residues. With 0 bases removed from V and 1 base from J, the gap between germline ends came to 13 bases.

The chain uses TRBV7-2 and TRBJ2-3; D is unclear. CDR1 and CDR2 from the germline V gene are SGHTA and FQGNSA. The V gene lost 3 bases and the J gene lost 5 bases, with 6 bases spanning the gap. This CDR3 region has 12 residues. As DNA, the CDR3 is TGTGCCAGCAGCTTTAAGCAAGATACGCAGTATTTT. Translating gives CASSFKQDTQYF.

This chain uses TRBV19 with TRBJ2-3, with TRBD1 identical over 9 bases. This CDR3 has 15 amino acids. Looked up from germline, CDR1 is LNHDA and CDR2 is SQIVND (reference sequence). V trimming: 5 bases; J trimming: 1 base; junction bases outside the gene matches: 4. CDR3 nucleotides: TGTGCCAGTAGTCGGACAGGGGCCGGCACAGATACGCAGTATTTT. It specifies CASSRTGAGTDTQYF.

The rearrangement uses TRBV5-1 and TRBJ2-1, with D tentatively TRBD2 (5 bases). The CDR3 has 12 amino acids. The V gene's germline CDR1 is SGHRS and CDR2 YFSETQ. V gave up 4 bases and J gave up 9 bases, with 11 bases separating them. CDR3 sequence (DNA): TGCGCCAGCAGCATGGAGGCTATTGAGCAGTTCTTC. This encodes CASSMEAIEQFF.

The CDR3 reads CASSPGLAGGRDEQFF. The DNA of the CDR3 is TGCGCCAGCAGCCCGGGACTAGCGGGGGGGCGGGATGAGCAGTTCTTC. This chain joins TRBV5-1 and TRBJ2-1; TRBD2 aligns across 16 bases. After removal of 4 bases from V and 8 bases from J, the junction contained 6 bases not matched to a gene. The CDR3 contains 16 residues. Germline CDR1 is SGHRS and CDR2 is YFSETQ.

The chain links TRBV7-2 to TRBJ2-6; 7 bases agree with TRBD1. J lost 0 bases, V lost 0 bases, and 5 bases had no gene match. The CDR3 is 18 residues long. Germline CDR1 and CDR2: SGHTA and FQGNSA. CDR3 DNA: TGTGCCAGCAGCTTAGCCGGGACAGATCGCTCTGGGGCCAACGTCCTGACTTTC. Residues: CASSLAGTDRSGANVLTF.

This clone was recorded only once. The chain has TRBV11-3 and TRBJ1-6; D is unclear. The CDR3 length is 13 residues. The V end was cut by 0 bases, the J end by 9 bases, with 6 bases between. The germline V gene encodes CDR1 SGHNT and CDR2 YENEEA. The CDR3: CASSLDPVSPLHF. The CDR3 DNA is TGTGCCAGCAGCTTAGATCCGGTTTCACCCCTCCACTTT.

The rearrangement uses TRBV5-1 and TRBJ1-2; 8 nucleotides agree with TRBD1. CDR3 length: 14 amino acids. Trimming at V came to 5 bases and at J to 5 bases, leaving 8 bases not matched to a gene. Looked up from germline, CDR1 is SGHRS and CDR2 is YFSETQ. CDR3 region: CASRLDRDRYGYTF. The CDR3 nucleotides are TGCGCCAGCAGACTGGACAGGGATAGGTATGGCTACACCTTC.

This clone was counted once. The V call is TRBV30, the J call TRBJ2-7, with 10 bases fitting TRBD1. Germline V CDR1 and CDR2: GTSNPN, SVGIG (reference sequence). V shed 4 bases, J shed 5 bases, and the junction held 8 bases outside the gene matches. This CDR3 comprises 14 residues. CDR3 coding DNA: TGTGCCTGGACTGGGACAGGGGACTGGAACGAGCAGTACTTC. It encodes CAWTGTGDWNEQYF.

This chain joins TRBV7-9 and TRBJ1-3, with 8 nucleotides matching TRBD1. V lost 1 base to trimming and J lost 2 bases; unmatched junction nucleotides: 1. The CDR3 extends over 15 amino acids. Germline lookup yields CDR1 SEHNR and CDR2 FQNEAQ (reference sequence). This CDR3 is CASSLGTGTGNTIYF. CDR3 sequence (DNA): TGTGCCAGCAGCTTAGGGACAGGGACTGGAAACACCATATATTTT.

Concerning this clone: Germline is not matched at one junction end, which may reflect a read error. The chain couples TRBV5-1 to TRBJ2-5; TRBD1 matches at 9 bases. Per germline, CDR1 SGHRS and CDR2 YFSETQ. This CDR3 spans 16 amino acids. CDR3 DNA sequence: TGCGCCCGCAGCCCCGGGGGACAGGGTGGTTCGGGGACCCAGTACTTC. This translates into CARSPGGQGGSGTQYF.

This sequence joins TRBV10-1 and TRBJ2-7; TRBD1 might be the D (5 bases). Deletions cut 8 bases from V and 5 bases from J, with 22 bases between. CDR1 and CDR2 (germline): WNHNN, SYGVQD (reference sequence). The CDR3 is made up of 15 amino acids. The CDR3 DNA reads as TGCGCCAGCGGCCCTCGCGCGACAAAGGGGAACGAGCAGTACTTC. Translating it yields CASGPRATKGNEQYF.

V usage is TRBV27 and J usage is TRBJ2-1, with 15 bases fitting TRBD2. CDR3 length: 17 amino acids. Trimming removed 4 bases from V and 9 bases from J; junction bases left unmatched: 10. Per germline, CDR1 MNHEY and CDR2 SMNVEV (reference sequence). The CDR3 loop is CASSSGLAGGMGGEQFF. CDR3 nucleotide sequence: TGTGCCAGCAGTTCGGGACTAGCGGGGGGTATGGGGGGTGAGCAGTTCTTC.

This clone has a handful of counts. The rearrangement joins TRBV2 to TRBJ1-1; D is ambiguous. The V gene's germline CDR1 is SNHLY and CDR2 FYNNEI. The CDR3 length is 11 residues. Between the trimmed V and J ends, which lost 6 bases and 8 bases, there was a span of 10 bases. CDR3: CASREPTEAFF. The CDR3 DNA sequence: TGTGCCAGCAGGGAGCCTACCGAAGCTTTCTTT.

The CDR3 DNA sequence: TGTGCCAGCAGCGAAGACCCAGGGACCCTCTATGGCTACACCTTC. Translated, it gives CASSEDPGTLYGYTF. J is TRBJ1-2 and V is TRBV9; the D gene is possibly TRBD1 (5 bases). Between the trimmed V and J ends, which lost 3 bases and 4 bases, there was a span of 16 bases. Per germline, CDR1 SGDLS and CDR2 YYNGEE. This CDR3 contains 15 residues. The full variable domain, completed using reference TRBV9 and TRBJ1-2, is DSGVTQTPKHLITATGQRVTLRCSPRSGDLSVYWYQQSLDQGLQFLIQYYNGEERAKGNILERFSAQQFPDLHSELNLSSLELGDSALYFCASSEDPGTLYGYTFGSGTRLTVV.

This chain joins TRBV5-6 and TRBJ1-2, with 12 bases lining up with TRBD1. The CDR3 is 16 amino acids. Looked up from germline, CDR1 is SGHDT and CDR2 is YYEEEE. The junction had 6 bases not matched to a gene; V was cut back by 3 bases and J by 3 bases. The CDR3 spells CASSSLGTGGYYGYTF. CDR3 nucleotide sequence: TGTGCCAGCAGCTCCCTTGGGACAGGGGGCTACTATGGCTACACCTTC.

The chain combines TRBV7-8 with TRBJ2-3; 15 bases are a match to TRBD2. V lost 5 bases and J lost 4; bases outside the gene matches: 16. Germline V gene data show CDR1 as SGHVS and CDR2 as FQNEAQ. The CDR3 spans 20 residues. The CDR3 sequence: CASSNSPPGLAGGQPDTQYF. The CDR3 region has the DNA TGTGCCAGCAGCAACTCCCCCCCGGGACTAGCGGGGGGCCAACCAGATACGCAGTATTTT. Looking up the rest from reference TRBV7-8 and TRBJ2-3 gives the full variable domain: GAGVSQSPRYKVAKRGQDVALRCDPISGHVSLFWYQQALGQGPEFLTYFQNEAQLDKSGLPSDRFFAERPEGSVSTLKIQRTQQEDSAVYLCASSNSPPGLAGGQPDTQYFGPGTRLTVL.

This chain links TRBV9 with TRBJ2-3; no definite D call. Germline V lookup: CDR1 SGDLS, CDR2 YYNGEE. Trimming pared 1 base from V and 2 bases from J, leaving 11 bases between. The CDR3 runs to 15 residues. CDR3 residues: CASSVTSADTDTQYF. The CDR3 DNA reads TGTGCCAGCAGCGTAACAAGCGCGGACACAGATACGCAGTATTTT.

This clone came up once. This chain connects TRBV19 to TRBJ1-4; D is unclear. CDR1 and CDR2 from the germline V gene are LNHDA and SQIVND (reference sequence). This CDR3 comprises 12 residues. Trimming pared 6 bases from V and 8 bases from J, leaving 10 bases between. CDR3 region: CASSPTPEKLFF. The CDR3 coding sequence is TGTGCCAGTAGCCCCACGCCCGAAAAACTGTTTTTT.

This chain joins TRBV6-6 and TRBJ1-2; 7 nucleotides agree with TRBD1. V lost 5 bases and J lost 4; bases outside the gene matches: 7. Germline CDR1 reads MNHNY; CDR2 reads SVGAGI (reference sequence). CDR3 length equals 14 residues. CDR3 sequence reads: CASSLLDRRYGYTF. CDR3 coding DNA: TGTGCCAGCAGTCTACTGGACAGGCGCTATGGCTACACCTTC.

The rearrangement uses TRBV7-3 and TRBJ1-1; 7 bases are shared with TRBD1. The ends lost 2 bases at V and 9 bases at J; junction bases unmatched: 9. CDR3 size: 14 residues. CDR1 is SGHTA and CDR2 is FQGTGA in the germline V gene. Here the CDR3 DNA reads TGTGCCAGCAGCTTAGGGAATAGACAGGGAAAAGCTTTCTTT. Amino acid sequence: CASSLGNRQGKAFF.

This rearrangement joins TRBV2 to TRBJ1-1; D is unresolved. Trimming stripped 4 bases from V and 4 bases from J, with 10 bases between. The CDR3 length is 13 residues. Germline values: CDR1 SNHLY, CDR2 FYNNEI. CDR3 sequence reads: CASSGRLSTEAFF. CDR3 bases: TGTGCCAGCAGTGGGCGGCTAAGCACTGAAGCTTTCTTT. Looking up the rest from reference TRBV2 and TRBJ1-1 gives the full variable domain: EPEVTQTPSHQVTQMGQEVILRCVPISNHLYFYWYRQILGQKVEFLVSFYNNEISEKSEIFDDQFSVERPDGSNFTLKIRSTKLEDSAMYFCASSGRLSTEAFFGQGTRLTVV.

The rearrangement uses TRBV7-2 and TRBJ2-1, with 13 bases fitting TRBD2. V shed 0 bases and J 8 bases; nucleotides not matched to a gene: 1. Germline V gene data show CDR1 as SGHTA and CDR2 as FQGNSA. The CDR3 covers 15 residues. The chain's CDR3 is CASSLAGLAGDEQFF. Written as DNA, the CDR3 is TGTGCCAGCAGCTTAGCTGGACTAGCGGGAGATGAGCAGTTCTTC.

The DNA of the CDR3 is TGCGCCAGCAGCTTGGAGGCGGGACACGCGAGCACTGAAGCTTTCTTT. It specifies CASSLEAGHASTEAFF. The V call is TRBV5-1, the J call TRBJ1-1, with D possibly being TRBD1 (6 bases). CDR3 length: 16 residues. CDR1 and CDR2 from the germline V gene are SGHRS and YFSETQ. Trimming pared 0 bases from V and 4 bases from J, leaving 16 bases between.

The chain has TRBV10-1 and TRBJ2-3; no reliable D call. V lost 3 bases and J lost 2, with 12 bases in between. Per germline, CDR1 WNHNN and CDR2 SYGVQD (reference sequence). This CDR3 has 15 amino acids. CDR3 in DNA: TGCGCCAGCAGTGATGGCCAAGACACCACAGATACGCAGTATTTT. Protein: CASSDGQDTTDTQYF.

This clone was found a few times. Other DNA sequences within the sample encode an identical CDR3. The gene calls are TRBV5-1 and TRBJ2-2; D not certain. CDR3 size: 14 residues. V gave up 0 bases and J gave up 1 base, with 4 bases separating them. Germline CDR1 reads SGHRS; CDR2 reads YFSETQ. The CDR3 sequence: CASSLAGNTGELFF. As DNA, the CDR3 is TGCGCCAGCAGCTTGGCTGGGAACACCGGGGAGCTGTTTTTT.

The CDR3 loop is CASSQDVGQAASNTF. The CDR3 DNA follows: TGCGCCAGCAGCCAAGATGTGGGACAGGCGGCCTCCAACACCTTC. This chain links TRBV4-3 with TRBJ1-2; 8 bases align to TRBD1. Per the germline V gene, CDR1 is LGHNA and CDR2 is YSLEER. V lost 0 bases and J lost 12; bases outside the gene matches: 12. This CDR3 has 15 amino acids.